These 21 T cell receptor beta chains came from one sample sequenced in a study of T cells in Graves' hyperthyroidism and ophthalmopathy. What was amplified from RNA transcripts were TCR beta CDR3 regions. First-round RT-PCR of the TCR CDR3 relied on the HTBI primer set. TCRdb reprocessed the multiplex PCR reads with MiXCR, giving one entry per CDR3 protein. The sample yields 500,000 to 550,000 distinct CDR3 sequences, less than 25% seen once. The specimen sequenced was blood. The receptor source for this set is a man aged 18 to 29 with Graves' hyperthyroidism.

This clonotype was recorded many times. The germline gene is not matched at one end of the junction; a read error may be the cause. The chain is built from TRBV6-6 and TRBJ2-7; perhaps D is TRBD1 or TRBD2 (5 bases each). The germline CDR1 and CDR2 sequences are MNHNY and SVGAGI (reference sequence). This CDR3 is 12 amino acids long. This CDR3 reads CASSDSGGEQYF. Here the CDR3 DNA reads TGTGCCAGCAGTGACTCTGGGGGCGAGCAGTACTTC.

This clonotype has a handful of counts. This chain links TRBV11-1 with TRBJ2-2; TRBD1 agrees at 8 bases. The junction had 6 bases not matched to a gene; V was cut back by 5 bases and J by 1 base. The CDR3 runs 16 residues. Germline V gene data show CDR1 as SGHAT and CDR2 as FQDESV (reference sequence). The CDR3: CASSPPTGVNTGELFF. The CDR3 nucleotides read TGTGCCAGCAGCCCACCGACAGGGGTGAACACCGGGGAGCTGTTTTTT. Full variable domain (remainder filled in from reference TRBV11-1 and TRBJ2-2): EAEVAQSPRYKITEKSQAVAFWCDPISGHATLYWYRQILGQGPELLVQFQDESVVDDSQLPKDRFSAERLKGVDSTLKIQPAELGDSAMYLCASSPPTGVNTGELFFGEGSRLTVL.

This clonotype turned up a few times. The genes are TRBV3-1 and TRBJ1-5; D unresolved. The CDR3 consists of 15 residues. CDR1 is LGHDT, CDR2 YNNKEL, per germline (reference sequence). Trimming pared 1 base from V and 4 bases from J, leaving 11 bases between. The CDR3 region has the DNA TGTGCCAGCAGCCAAGGTCTCAGAAAGAATCAGCCCCAGCATTTT. This gives the protein CASSQGLRKNQPQHF.

This clonotype was counted a few times. The rearrangement uses TRBV11-2 and TRBJ1-2; a possible D gene is TRBD1 (6 bases). The CDR3 spans 15 residues. Germline CDR1 and CDR2: SGHAT and FQNNGV. V was pared by 5 bases and J by 6 bases, with 19 bases between. CDR3 residues: CASSQGGGGLDGYTF. CDR3 nucleotides: TGTGCCAGCAGCCAGGGCGGCGGGGGGCTGGATGGCTACACCTTC.

This clonotype has only a few counts. The chain employs TRBV20-1 and TRBJ1-2; D is ambiguous. The length of the CDR3 is 12 residues. Germline CDR1 is DFQATT and CDR2 is SNEGSKA (reference sequence). Trimming shortened V by 2 bases and J by 4 bases, and 8 bases separated the two germline ends. CDR3 DNA sequence: TGCAGTGCTAGACTGGGGAGCTATGGCTACACCTTC. Its translation is CSARLGSYGYTF.

The V call is TRBV27, the J call TRBJ2-7; 11 nucleotides agree with TRBD1. Trimming took 0 bases from V and 3 from J; bases not matched to a gene: 4. The CDR3 runs to 16 residues. From germline, CDR1 is MNHEY and CDR2 SMNVEV (reference sequence). The CDR3 nucleotides read TGTGCCAGCAGTTTATCGGGACAGGGGGTCGGCTACGAGCAGTACTTC. Amino acids: CASSLSGQGVGYEQYF.

The V call is TRBV30, the J call TRBJ1-3; possibly TRBD1 for D (5 bases). The CDR3 is 13 residues long. Germline lookup yields CDR1 GTSNPN and CDR2 SVGIG (reference sequence). Trimming shortened V by 3 bases and J by 0 bases, and 6 bases separated the two germline ends. In DNA, the CDR3 is TGTGCCTGGAGGGGGCTCTCTGGAAACACCATATATTTT. Its translation: CAWRGLSGNTIYF.

This clonotype was observed many times. This chain connects TRBV15 to TRBJ1-5; no clear D. From germline, CDR1 is LNHNV and CDR2 YYDKDF (reference sequence). Trimming took 0 bases from V and 7 from J, leaving 13 bases between them. This CDR3 comprises 15 residues. As DNA, the CDR3 is TGTGCCACCAGCAGAGATCCAGCGGCCGGGCAGCCCCAGCATTTT. Its translation is CATSRDPAAGQPQHF.

Many counts were recorded for this clonotype. This chain uses TRBV5-1 with TRBJ2-7; D is perhaps TRBD1 (6 bases). Germline-derived CDR1 and CDR2 are SGHRS and YFSETQ. The V gene lost 4 bases and the J gene lost 2 bases, with 13 bases spanning the gap. This CDR3 comprises 14 residues. CDR3 region: CASSTEQGTYEQYF. DNA for the CDR3: TGCGCCAGCAGCACCGAACAGGGAACCTACGAGCAGTACTTC. Combining the CDR3 with reference TRBV5-1 and TRBJ2-7 gives the whole variable domain KAGVTQTPRYLIKTRGQQVTLSCSPISGHRSVSWYQQTPGQGLQFLFEYFSETQRNKGNFPGRFSGRQFSNSRSEMNVSTLELGDSALYLCASSTEQGTYEQYFGPGTRLTVT.

This clonotype occurred many times. The rearrangement uses TRBV20-1 and TRBJ2-5; D possibly corresponds to TRBD2 (6 bases). The CDR3 loop spans 14 amino acids. Trimming pared 3 bases from V and 7 bases from J, leaving 18 bases between. CDR1 is DFQATT and CDR2 is SNEGSKA in the germline V gene (reference sequence). The CDR3: CSASPPAGNGTQYF. The CDR3 DNA sequence: TGCAGTGCTAGCCCCCCGGCGGGGAACGGGACCCAGTACTTC.

This clonotype was detected only a few times. The chain has TRBV5-1 and TRBJ1-1; D gene unclear. The V end lost 0 bases, the J end lost 7 bases, and 10 bases lay between the germline ends. The CDR3 contains 13 residues. Germline V gives CDR1 SGHRS, CDR2 YFSETQ. CDR3 nucleotides: TGCGCCAGCAGCTTGGCTCGGGATGGTGAAGCTTTCTTT. Protein: CASSLARDGEAFF.

Ten or more counts support this clonotype. This sequence joins TRBV19 and TRBJ2-7; the match to TRBD2 covers 7 bases. Per the germline V gene, CDR1 is LNHDA and CDR2 is SQIVND (reference sequence). Trimming took 8 bases from V and 2 from J; bases not matched to a gene: 9. This CDR3 has 14 residues. The CDR3 region is CASSTDGGTYEQYF. The CDR3, as DNA: TGTGCCAGTTCCACAGACGGGGGGACCTACGAGCAGTACTTC.

The rearrangement joins TRBV6-1 to TRBJ2-3, with D possibly called TRBD1 or TRBD2 (6 bases each). This CDR3 has 15 amino acids. The V gene's germline CDR1 is MNHNS and CDR2 SASEGT. With 4 bases removed from V and 2 bases from J, the gap between germline ends came to 13 bases. CDR3 residues: CASSGLGGATDTQYF. For the CDR3, the DNA is TGTGCCAGCAGTGGACTCGGGGGCGCCACAGATACGCAGTATTTT.

This clonotype has at least ten counts. The J gene is TRBJ2-7, the V gene TRBV28; 8 bases fit TRBD2. The germline gives CDR1 MDHEN, CDR2 SYDVKM. Losses at the gene ends were 3 bases for V and 1 base for J; bases not matched to a gene: 14. There are 18 residues in the CDR3. The CDR3: CASSFHSGVGVASYEQYF. The CDR3 DNA follows: TGTGCCAGCAGTTTTCATAGCGGGGTTGGCGTAGCGTCCTACGAGCAGTACTTC.

This rearrangement joins TRBV11-2 to TRBJ1-2; 7 bases align to TRBD1. Germline CDR1 is SGHAT and CDR2 is FQNNGV. The CDR3 is 16 residues long. The J segment lost 2 bases and the V segment lost 5 bases, leaving 11 bases of the junction unmatched. The CDR3 bases are TGTGCCAGCAGCCAAGGGGAGACAGGGCTCAACTATGGCTACACCTTC. Translated, it gives CASSQGETGLNYGYTF.

This clonotype has more than one count but fewer than ten. The chain uses TRBV4-1 and TRBJ2-5; D remains ambiguous. V was cut by 4 bases and J by 5 bases, with 11 bases left in between. CDR1 is MGHRA and CDR2 is YSYEKL in the germline V gene. The CDR3 runs to 13 residues. The CDR3 loop reads CASSPALLETQYF. For the CDR3, the DNA is TGCGCCAGCAGCCCCGCACTACTGGAGACCCAGTACTTC.

The CDR3 loop reads CASSLDGAETQYF. The CDR3 nucleotides read TGTGCCAGCAGTTTAGACGGGGCAGAGACCCAGTACTTC. The chain recombines TRBV27 with TRBJ2-5; D is possibly TRBD1 or TRBD2 (5 bases each). This CDR3 is 13 amino acids long. Germline assignment: CDR1 MNHEY and CDR2 SMNVEV (reference sequence). The V gene lost 2 bases and the J gene lost 4 bases, with 8 bases spanning the gap.

This clonotype was observed many times. The chain has TRBV11-2 and TRBJ2-5; 7 bases line up with TRBD2. With V trimmed by 4 bases and J by 2 bases, 4 bases remained unmatched. This CDR3 region has 14 residues. From germline, CDR1 is SGHAT and CDR2 FQNNGV. CDR3 region: CASSSERGQETQYF. CDR3 DNA sequence: TGTGCCAGCAGCTCAGAGCGGGGACAAGAGACCCAGTACTTC. Together with reference TRBV11-2 and TRBJ2-5, the CDR3 gives the full variable domain: EAGVAQSPRYKIIEKRQSVAFWCNPISGHATLYWYQQILGQGPKLLIQFQNNGVVDDSQLPKDRFSAERLKGVDSTLKIQPAKLEDSAVYLCASSSERGQETQYFGPGTRLLVL.

This clonotype was observed at least ten times. The chain uses TRBV19 and TRBJ1-1; tentative D call: TRBD1 (5 bases). This CDR3 comprises 13 residues. CDR1 and CDR2 from the germline V gene are LNHDA and SQIVND (reference sequence). V lost 10 bases and J lost 6, with 18 bases in between. The CDR3 DNA reads as TGTGCCACCAGACCGGAGGGGACGGCTGAAGCTTTCTTT. As protein: CATRPEGTAEAFF.

This clonotype was observed at least ten times. The J gene is TRBJ2-5, the V gene TRBV11-2; D might be TRBD1 (5 bases). From germline, CDR1 is SGHAT and CDR2 FQNNGV. V was pared by 5 bases and J by 4 bases, with 14 bases between. The CDR3 extends over 14 amino acids. CDR3: CASSPVGARETQYF. DNA for the CDR3: TGTGCCAGCAGCCCCGTTGGGGCTCGAGAGACCCAGTACTTC.

The table lists this clonotype with many counts. V gene TRBV12-3 or TRBV12-4 combines with J gene TRBJ2-2; D possibly corresponds to TRBD1 (6 bases). The length of the CDR3 is 14 residues. V lost 3 bases to trimming and J lost 2 bases, with 7 bases between them. CDR3: CASSFGTNTGELFF. CDR3 sequence (DNA): TGTGCCAGCAGTTTTGGGACAAACACCGGGGAGCTGTTTTTT.